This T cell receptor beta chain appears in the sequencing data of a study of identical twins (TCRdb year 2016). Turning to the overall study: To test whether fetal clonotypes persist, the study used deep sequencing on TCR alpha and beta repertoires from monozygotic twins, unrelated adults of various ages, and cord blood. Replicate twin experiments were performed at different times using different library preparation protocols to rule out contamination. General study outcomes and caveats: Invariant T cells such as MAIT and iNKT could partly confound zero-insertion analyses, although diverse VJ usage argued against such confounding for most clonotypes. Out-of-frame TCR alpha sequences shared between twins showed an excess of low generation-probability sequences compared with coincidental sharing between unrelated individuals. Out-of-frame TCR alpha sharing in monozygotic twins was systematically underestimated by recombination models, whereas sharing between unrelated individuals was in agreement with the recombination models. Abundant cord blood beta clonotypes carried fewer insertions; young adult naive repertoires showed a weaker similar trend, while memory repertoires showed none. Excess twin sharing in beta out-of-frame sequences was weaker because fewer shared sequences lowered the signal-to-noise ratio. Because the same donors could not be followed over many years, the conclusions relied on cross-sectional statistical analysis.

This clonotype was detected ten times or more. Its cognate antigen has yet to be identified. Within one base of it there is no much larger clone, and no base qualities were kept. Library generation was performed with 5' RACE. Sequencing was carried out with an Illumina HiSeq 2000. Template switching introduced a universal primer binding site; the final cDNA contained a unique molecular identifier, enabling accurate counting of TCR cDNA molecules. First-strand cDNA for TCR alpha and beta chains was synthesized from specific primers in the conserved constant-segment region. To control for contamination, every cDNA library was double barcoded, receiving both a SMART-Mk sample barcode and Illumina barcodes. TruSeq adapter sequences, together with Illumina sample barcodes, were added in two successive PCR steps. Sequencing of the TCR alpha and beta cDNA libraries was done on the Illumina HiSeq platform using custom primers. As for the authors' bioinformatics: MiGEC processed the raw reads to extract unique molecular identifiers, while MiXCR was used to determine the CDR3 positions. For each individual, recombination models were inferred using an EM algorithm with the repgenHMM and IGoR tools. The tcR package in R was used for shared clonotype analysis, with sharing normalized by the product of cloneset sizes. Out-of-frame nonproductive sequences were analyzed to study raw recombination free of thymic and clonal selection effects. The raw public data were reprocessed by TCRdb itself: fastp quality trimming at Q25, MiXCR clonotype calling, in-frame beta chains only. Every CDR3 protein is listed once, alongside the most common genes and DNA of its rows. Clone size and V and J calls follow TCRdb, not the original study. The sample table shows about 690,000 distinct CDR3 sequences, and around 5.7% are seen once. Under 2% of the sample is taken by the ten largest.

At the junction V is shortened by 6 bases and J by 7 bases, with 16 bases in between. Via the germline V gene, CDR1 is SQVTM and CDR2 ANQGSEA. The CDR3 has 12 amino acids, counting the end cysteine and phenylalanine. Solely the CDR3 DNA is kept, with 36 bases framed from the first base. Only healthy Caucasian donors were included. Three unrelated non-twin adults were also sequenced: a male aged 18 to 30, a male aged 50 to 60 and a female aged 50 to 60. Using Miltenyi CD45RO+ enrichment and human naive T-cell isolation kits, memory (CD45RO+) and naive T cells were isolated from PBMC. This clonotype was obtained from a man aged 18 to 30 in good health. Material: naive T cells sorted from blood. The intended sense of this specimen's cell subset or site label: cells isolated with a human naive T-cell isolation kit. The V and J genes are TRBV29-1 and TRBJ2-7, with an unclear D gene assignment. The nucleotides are TGCAGCGTGCTCGGCAGGCTGGGAGAGCAGTACTTC. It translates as CSVLGRLGEQYF.